This TCR beta chain was sequenced for a study of blood T cells in healthy people across ages. A word on this clonotype: The antigen is unknown.

Study-wide points: It was the long-lived donors that had more naive CD4+ cells and higher diversity than aged donors. The diversity estimates, figures obtained from one million T cells, were considered underestimates. Diversity of TCR beta per million T cells declined in a roughly linear way with age.

V lost 0 bases to trimming and J lost 13 bases, with 10 bases between them. The length of the CDR3 is 13 residues. Germline V CDR1 and CDR2: SGHTA, FQGTGA. Primers used in a second PCR of about 7 to 12 cycles were a sample-barcoded 5' primer and a J-beta primer mix. Paired-end reads containing CDR3 totaled no fewer than 2.5 million for each sample. A single record per CDR3 protein comes from TCRdb applying MiXCR to the 5' RACE reads. The sample lists about 680,000 distinct CDR3 sequences, 49% occurring once. What was sequenced was blood. V and J are TRBV7-3 and TRBJ1-6, with D uncertain. This TCR came from a woman aged 55 to 70 in good health. CDR3 amino acids: CASSLTTRTPLHF. CDR3 bases: TGTGCCAGCAGCTTAACTACAAGGACCCCCCTCCACTTT.